The clone carrying this T cell receptor beta chain has a handful of counts. Germline CDR1 is MNHEY and CDR2 is SMNVEV (reference sequence). Losses at the gene ends were 2 bases for V and 0 bases for J; bases not matched to a gene: 15. This CDR3 has 19 amino acids. This entry comes from a study of blood T cell repertoires in COVID-19. The data were produced by immunoSEQ multiplex PCR, yet TCRdb's version contains in-frame clones alone and is incomplete. The table has about 260,000 clones, 88% seen once. Source material: PBMCs or T cells enriched from blood (not recorded which). The chain employs TRBV27 and TRBJ1-1; TRBD1 matches at 7 bases. This TCR came from a woman aged 45-65 years who had recovered from COVID-19. The CDR3 DNA reads as TGTGCCAGCAGTTTAAAGGTCCGACAGGGAGTCCCCCTGAACACTGAAGCTTTCTTT. Translated: CASSLKVRQGVPLNTEAFF.